This TCR beta chain was recorded in a study of T cell repertoires and HLA-DP antigens (dated by TCRdb to the late 2010s). With respect to the entire study: Using HeLa cells transduced to present allogeneic HLA-DP, the study set up an in vitro model of CD4+ T cell alloreactivity. The three donors were two male and one female, with ages ranging from the 18-to-29 to the 60-to-69 age band. Average DNA input was around 220 ng for sorted CD137+CD4+ samples, compared with 1,000 to 1,500 ng for pre-culture CD4+ samples. One alloantigen differed from self by one peptide-binding groove amino acid, whereas the other differed by ten, modelling structurally similar versus dissimilar alloantigens.

In the case of this clone: Its antigen specificity is not known. Qualities for individual bases were not recorded, and no much larger clone is one base off. Other DNA sequences in the sample encode the same CDR3.

General conclusions and limits of the study: The study was limited by having only three donors, by relying on a non-physiological HeLa antigen-presenting system, and by using total CD4+ responder cells. Clones undetected before culture had an average cumulative frequency of 36.3% against one allele and 50.6% against the other. Sorted CD137+ cells showed similar clonality against both alloantigens, at approximately 0.39, which was much higher than the approximately 0.037 seen in pre-culture samples. The naive and memory CD4+ repertoires were not analysed as separate populations.

Magnetic bead negative selection was used to isolate untouched CD4+ T cells from Ficoll-separated PBMC, with an average purity of about 98%. Magnetic beads were used to isolate untouched CD4+ T cells from Ficoll-separated PBMC, giving approximately 98% purity with negligible CD8+ contamination. Peripheral blood mononuclear cells came from the buffy coats of three healthy blood donors. All three donors were CMV seronegative. The DNeasy Blood & Tissue Kit was used to extract genomic DNA. For each subject, genomic DNA from sorted CD137+CD4+ cells and from pre-culture CD4+ baseline samples underwent TCRB sequencing. TCRB CDR3 regions were amplified with the immunoSEQ multiplex PCR using forward primers for 54 TRBV segments and reverse primers for 13 TRBJ segments. Pre-culture CD4+ samples were sequenced at deep resolution, targeting 210,000 or so T cell genomes. Sequencing of the amplicons on an Illumina HiSeq System generated 87 bp reads spanning the CDR3. Per the original workflow: Reads were corrected for PCR and sequencing errors, and CDR3 regions were defined by alignment to IMGT reference sequences. Template and unique rearrangement counts were estimated using synthetic template pools. Clonality was calculated as 1 minus Pielou's evenness. Richness was estimated with the Daley-Smith estimator. Morisita's index was used to measure repertoire overlap. A clone counted as low-abundance if it appeared in cultured samples but went undetected in the pre-culture repertoire of the same donor. The table comes from immuneACCESS by way of TCRdb, which keeps in-frame sequences with V and J called. Part of the clones is missing from these tables; in studies checked, under half for an unresolved V gene and the rest for unknown reasons. The DNA gave D and trimming, while V, J and clone size come from that table. The sample yields 55,000 to 80,000 clones; about 80% were counted once. Roughly 1.4% of the sample is taken by the ten largest.

The CDR3 runs 11 residues from the cysteine to the phenylalanine. Here the CDR3 DNA is all that survives: 33 bases in frame from base 1. Per the germline V gene (reference sequence), GTSNPN is the CDR1 and SVGIG is the CDR2. The receptor was isolated from a man aged 55 to 69 in good health and CMV-seronegative. The sequencing input was CD4+ T cells from PBMCs. The V and J genes are TRBV30 and TRBJ1-1; 5 matching bases give a weak D call of TRBD1. The DNA sequence is TGTGCTTGGGGGGGTAACACTGAAGCTTTCTTT. The encoded protein is CAWGGNTEAFF. Reference TRBV30 and TRBJ1-1 proteins supply the regions before and after the CDR3; the full variable domain is: SQTIHQWPATLVQPVGSPLSLECTVEGTSNPNLYWYRQAAGRGLQLLFYSVGIGQISSEVPQNLSASRPQDRQFILSSKKLLLSDSGFYLCAWGGNTEAFFGQGTRLTVV.